Listed here are 25 T cell receptor beta chains from one sample, sequenced in a study of lymphopenia after photon versus proton radiotherapy. Libraries were prepared by immunoSEQ multiplex PCR; TCRdb keeps only in-frame clonotypes and omits some of them. Among 55,000 to 75,000 clones, approximately 90% were seen once, and the ten largest hold around 2.6%. Sequencing used peripheral blood, obtained from a patient treated with photon-based radiotherapy. The receptor source for this set is a woman in her seventies with pancreatic cancer.

The chain uses TRBV7-2 and TRBJ2-7; 7 nucleotides agree with TRBD1. The germline gives CDR1 SGHTA, CDR2 FQGNSA. V shed 4 bases and J 2 bases; nucleotides not matched to a gene: 2. The CDR3 sequence is 13 residues long. CDR3 nucleotide sequence: TGTGCCAGCAGCTCCACAGGGGCCTACGAGCAGTACTTC. Translated, it gives CASSSTGAYEQYF.

This chain uses TRBV10-3 with TRBJ2-5; the D gene is possibly TRBD1 (6 bases). Germline V gene data show CDR1 as ENHRY and CDR2 as SYGVKD. The germline V and J ends were trimmed by 6 bases and 4 bases, with 9 bases remaining between them. The CDR3 sequence is 12 residues long. DNA of the CDR3: TGTGCCATCAGCGGGACACGAGAGACCCAGTACTTC. This translates into CAISGTRETQYF.

This chain uses TRBV5-4 with TRBJ2-7, with D maybe TRBD1 (7 bases). The CDR3 sequence is 14 residues long. Trimming stripped 4 bases from V and 4 bases from J, with 15 bases between. Germline loops: CDR1 SGHNT, CDR2 YYREEE (reference sequence). The CDR3 sequence is CASSRGRDRYEQYF. The CDR3 DNA follows: TGTGCCAGCAGCCGGGGGCGGGACAGATACGAGCAGTACTTC.

V gene TRBV6-1 combines with J gene TRBJ2-7; 9 bases fit TRBD1. This CDR3 comprises 18 residues. From germline, CDR1 is MNHNS and CDR2 SASEGT. Unmatched junction bases numbered 9, after V lost 0 bases and J lost 0 bases. In DNA, the CDR3 is TGTGCCAGCAGTGAAGCGAGGGACAGGGCCTTCCTCTCCTACGAGCAGTACTTC. Translated: CASSEARDRAFLSYEQYF.

The rearrangement joins TRBV5-5 to TRBJ1-2; weak D call: TRBD1 (5 bases). The CDR3 has 14 residues. V was cut by 2 bases and J by 1 base, with 9 bases left in between. CDR1 and CDR2 from the germline V gene are SGHKS and YYEKEE (reference sequence). CDR3 region: CASSFSRDNYGYTF. As DNA, the CDR3 is TGTGCCAGCAGCTTTAGCAGGGATAACTATGGCTACACCTTC.

The rearrangement links TRBV5-5 to TRBJ1-1, with TRBD1 matching over 7 bases. The V segment lost 7 bases and the J segment 0 bases; nucleotides outside the gene matches: 6. The CDR3 extends over 14 amino acids. Germline CDR1 SGHKS, CDR2 YYEKEE (reference sequence). The CDR3 loop is CASARQGVNTEAFF. The CDR3, as DNA: TGTGCCAGCGCCCGACAGGGCGTGAACACTGAAGCTTTCTTT.

The chain employs TRBV27 and TRBJ2-1; D unresolved. This CDR3 has 12 residues. The germline CDR1 and CDR2 sequences are MNHEY and SMNVEV (reference sequence). Trimming stripped 3 bases from V and 3 bases from J, with 3 bases between. The CDR3 bases are TGTGCCAGCAGTTTCGGCTACAATGAGCAGTTCTTC. This gives the protein CASSFGYNEQFF.

The chain combines TRBV6-5 with TRBJ2-7; 9 positions match TRBD2. J lost 4 bases, V lost 0 bases, and 4 bases had no gene match. The CDR3 has 15 residues. Per germline, CDR1 MNHEY and CDR2 SVGAGI. DNA for the CDR3: TGTGCCAGCAGTTACTCAGCGGGAGGTATATACGAGCAGTACTTC. Residues: CASSYSAGGIYEQYF.

The rearrangement links TRBV6-1 to TRBJ1-3, with D perhaps TRBD1 (5 bases). Trimming took off 0 bases at V and 2 bases at J, with 8 bases between the two ends. The CDR3 has 15 residues. Germline CDR1 is MNHNS and CDR2 is SASEGT. The CDR3 nucleotides are TGTGCCAGCAGTGAAGCCGGGGGGGCTGGAAACACCATATATTTT. Translated, it gives CASSEAGGAGNTIYF.

The rearrangement links TRBV19 to TRBJ2-2, with D hard to call. The germline gives CDR1 LNHDA, CDR2 SQIVND (reference sequence). There are 14 residues in the CDR3. V lost 5 bases and J 7 bases, leaving 14 bases between the germline ends. CDR3 loop: CASSSTPWDGELFF. CDR3 nucleotide sequence: TGTGCCAGTAGTTCGACGCCCTGGGACGGGGAGCTGTTTTTT.

The chain links TRBV2 to TRBJ2-5; 8 positions match TRBD1. V gave up 3 bases and J gave up 4 bases; unmatched junction bases: 4. Germline V gives CDR1 SNHLY, CDR2 FYNNEI. CDR3 length: 14 amino acids. CDR3 DNA sequence: TGTGCCAGCAGTGATCCAGACAGGGGAGAGACCCAGTACTTC. It specifies CASSDPDRGETQYF.

The chain is built from TRBV7-6 and TRBJ2-2, with D perhaps TRBD2 (6 bases). Germline V gene lookup returns CDR1 SGHVS and CDR2 FNYEAQ. Trimming removed 5 bases at V and 9 bases at J, with 22 bases between. The CDR3 length is 16 residues. CDR3 bases: TGTGCCAGCAGCCCCCGGAGGGATTCCGGAACCCGGGAGCTGTTTTTT. Amino acids: CASSPRRDSGTRELFF.

The V gene is TRBV7-9, the J gene TRBJ1-4, with D hard to call. The CDR3 consists of 15 residues. Germline loops: CDR1 SEHNR, CDR2 FQNEAQ (reference sequence). V was shortened by 3 bases and J by 5 bases, with 13 bases between the two germline ends. In DNA form, the CDR3 reads TGTGCCAGCAGCTTTTCGAGAGGGTCGAATGAAAAACTGTTTTTT. This codes for CASSFSRGSNEKLFF.

The chain combines TRBV19 with TRBJ2-5, with D unresolved. Trimming cost V 1 base and J 2 bases, with 2 bases left between them. Germline V CDR1 and CDR2: LNHDA, SQIVND (reference sequence). This CDR3 region has 12 residues. The CDR3 DNA follows: TGTGCCAGTAGTATAGGTCAAGAGACCCAGTACTTC. It specifies CASSIGQETQYF.

The table lists this clone with a count of one. The chain joins TRBV30 to TRBJ1-1, with D possibly being TRBD1 (6 bases). Per germline, CDR1 GTSNPN and CDR2 SVGIG (reference sequence). The CDR3 is 17 amino acids. V lost 0 bases and J 0 bases, leaving 17 bases between the germline ends. CDR3 sequence: CAWSVSPSRGVNTEAFF. The CDR3, as DNA: TGTGCCTGGAGTGTATCCCCCAGCAGGGGCGTGAACACTGAAGCTTTCTTT.

The chain joins TRBV28 to TRBJ2-3; TRBD2 aligns across 7 bases. The trim removed 7 bases at V and 3 bases at J, leaving 7 bases unmatched. The CDR3 covers 14 residues. Germline V gene sequence: CDR1 MDHEN, CDR2 SYDVKM. CDR3 DNA: TGTGCCAGCACCCTAGCGGAGATTACAGATACGCAGTATTTT. This translates into CASTLAEITDTQYF.

This clone was seen a single time. The chain employs TRBV6-1 and TRBJ2-1; 9 bases agree with TRBD1. J lost 14 bases, V lost 3 bases, and 5 bases had no gene match. The CDR3 runs to 12 residues. Germline V lookup: CDR1 MNHNS, CDR2 SASEGT. The CDR3 loop is CASSEFRDREFF. The DNA for the CDR3 is TGTGCCAGCAGTGAGTTTAGGGACAGGGAGTTCTTC.

This chain joins TRBV5-4 and TRBJ2-3; 10 bases are shared with TRBD2. Germline CDR1 SGHNT, CDR2 YYREEE (reference sequence). This CDR3 contains 15 residues. V lost 1 base, J lost 4 bases, and 3 bases stayed unmatched. The chain's CDR3 is CASSLPSGSADTQYF. CDR3 sequence (DNA): TGTGCCAGCAGCTTGCCTAGCGGGAGCGCAGATACGCAGTATTTT.

The chain uses TRBV27 and TRBJ2-7; 8 bases map to TRBD2. The junction had 10 bases not matched to a gene; V was cut back by 3 bases and J by 3 bases. The CDR3 contains 16 residues. CDR1 and CDR2 from the germline V gene are MNHEY and SMNVEV (reference sequence). In DNA, the CDR3 is TGTGCCAGCAGTTTTGATACTAGCGGACGAATCTACGAGCAGTACTTC. Its protein is CASSFDTSGRIYEQYF.

Here the CDR3 DNA reads TGTGCCAGCAGTGAAGTAATTCCGGGACAGGGAGCCTACGAGCAGTACTTC. Residues: CASSEVIPGQGAYEQYF. The chain joins TRBV2 to TRBJ2-7, with 9 bases identical to TRBD1. The CDR3 loop spans 17 amino acids. CDR1 is SNHLY and CDR2 is FYNNEI in the germline V gene. J lost 2 bases, V lost 1 base, and 9 bases had no gene match.

V and J are TRBV5-1 and TRBJ2-2; D gene unclear. Trimming took 0 bases from V and 4 from J, leaving 16 bases between them. The CDR3 sequence is 17 residues long. Per the germline V gene, CDR1 is SGHRS and CDR2 is YFSETQ. CDR3 sequence (DNA): TGCGCCAGCAGCTTGGCCCCCGGCCCTGGTGGCACCGGGGAGCTGTTTTTT. This translates into CASSLAPGPGGTGELFF.

The V gene is TRBV10-3, the J gene TRBJ2-1; D is possibly TRBD1 or TRBD2 (5 bases each). The CDR3 has 12 residues. The V end lost 8 bases, the J end lost 6 bases, and 11 bases lay between the germline ends. Looked up from germline, CDR1 is ENHRY and CDR2 is SYGVKD. This CDR3 reads CAIGTIGNEQFF. The CDR3, as DNA: TGTGCCATCGGGACGATAGGCAATGAGCAGTTCTTC.

The rearrangement links TRBV7-2 to TRBJ2-2; the D gene is possibly TRBD1 (6 bases). Trimming removed 3 bases at V and 4 bases at J, with 15 bases between. Germline CDR1 reads SGHTA; CDR2 reads FQGNSA. There are 16 residues in the CDR3. CDR3 DNA: TGTGCCAGCAGCTTGCTGGGCAGGGGTCCCACCGGGGAGCTGTTTTTT. It translates to CASSLLGRGPTGELFF.

Concerning this clone itself: The same CDR3 arises from other DNA sequences in this sample as well. The rearrangement links TRBV7-2 to TRBJ2-7; D ambiguous. The CDR3 consists of 12 residues. Germline CDR1 reads SGHTA; CDR2 reads FQGNSA. V was trimmed by 1 base and J by 1 base, leaving 2 bases between them. CDR3 DNA: TGTGCCAGCAGCTTAGGTTCCTACGAGCAGTACTTC. Protein product: CASSLGSYEQYF. Filled out from reference TRBV7-2 and TRBJ2-7, the complete variable domain reads GAGVSQSPSNKVTEKGKDVELRCDPISGHTALYWYRQSLGQGLEFLIYFQGNSAPDKSGLPSDRFSAERTGGSVSTLTIQRTQQEDSAVYLCASSLGSYEQYFGPGTRLTVT.

This rearrangement joins TRBV28 to TRBJ2-6, with a weak D call TRBD1 (5 bases). The germline V gene encodes CDR1 MDHEN and CDR2 SYDVKM. Between the trimmed V and J ends, which lost 10 bases and 1 base, there was a span of 17 bases. CDR3 length equals 16 residues. The CDR3 region has the DNA TGTGCCACCGCGGAGACAGCTAAATCTGGGGCCAACGTCCTGACTTTC. Its protein is CATAETAKSGANVLTF.